Listed here is a single TCR beta chain. Its target is not known. The table came from immunoSEQ multiplex PCR; TCRdb's copy has only in-frame clones and leaves some out. This repertoire shows roughly 700,000 clones, 90% found once; its top ten account for around a third. These data are taken from a study of shared clonotypes between healthy human individuals. General study findings and limits: Relative to memory subsets, naive subsets generally showed larger estimated richness.

The V gene end was trimmed by 4 bases and the J gene end by 5 bases; junction bases not matched to a gene: 1. The CDR3 has 14 amino acids. Germline lookup yields CDR1 SEHNR and CDR2 FQNEAQ (reference sequence). The sequencing input was memory CD8+ T cells from PBMCs. Subset meaning: CD45RO+ cells pooled with CCR7-negative TemRA cells. The chain recombines TRBV7-9 with TRBJ1-4; 10 nucleotides line up with TRBD1. The clonotype was recovered from a man aged 18-30 years in good health. Some clones in this sample may be carry-over from other donors' samples. For the CDR3, the DNA is TGTGCCAGCAGCTCGGGACAGGGGAATGAAAAACTGTTTTTT. This gives the protein CASSSGQGNEKLFF.